The 19 T cell receptor beta chains in this list originate from one sample, sequenced in a study of T-cell memory formation after mild COVID-19. TCRdb itself ran the 5' RACE reads through MiXCR, one entry per CDR3 protein. This repertoire shows about 290,000 distinct CDR3 sequences, roughly 18% found once; its top ten account for 23%. Sequenced material: PBMCs or a T cell subset sorted from them (not recorded which). The receptors stem from a young man who had mild COVID-19 (a few samples of this study predate the infection). Cell type and time point are not known.

V usage is TRBV15 and J usage is TRBJ2-5; no clear D. Germline V lookup: CDR1 LNHNV, CDR2 YYDKDF (reference sequence). Deletions cut 1 base from V and 5 bases from J, with 14 bases between. This CDR3 spans 15 amino acids. CDR3 DNA: TGTGCCACCAGCAGAGTACCCCAAGGACGGGAGACCCAGTACTTC. Its protein product is CATSRVPQGRETQYF.

The table lists this clonotype with a few counts. The chain joins TRBV5-1 to TRBJ1-1, with 7 bases aligning to TRBD1. The germline CDR1 and CDR2 sequences are SGHRS and YFSETQ. This CDR3 contains 15 residues. V lost 4 bases, J lost 1 base, and 7 bases stayed unmatched. The CDR3 DNA is TGCGCCAGCAGCCCGGGGACAGCCGAGAACACTGAAGCTTTCTTT. It is translated as CASSPGTAENTEAFF.

V gene TRBV6-6 combines with J gene TRBJ2-3, with D maybe TRBD1 (6 bases). The CDR3 spans 14 residues. Germline CDR1 and CDR2: MNHNY and SVGAGI (reference sequence). V was clipped by 8 bases and J by 4 bases, with 16 bases between them. The CDR3 reads CASRTLGGADTQYF. CDR3 DNA sequence: TGTGCCAGCCGCACCCTTGGGGGCGCAGATACGCAGTATTTT.

The table lists this clonotype with a few counts. V usage is TRBV20-1 and J usage is TRBJ2-5; D is undetermined. V was pared by 2 bases and J by 5 bases, with 9 bases between. In germline, CDR1 is DFQATT, CDR2 SNEGSKA (reference sequence). CDR3 length: 12 amino acids. As DNA, the CDR3 is TGCAGTGCTAGACTATCCCCGGAGACCCAGTACTTC. Protein: CSARLSPETQYF.

This clonotype was counted only a few times. The chain is built from TRBV21-1 and TRBJ1-1; the table's D call of TRBD1 was not tested on the DNA. TRBV21-1 is noted as a pseudogene. The length of the CDR3 is 15 residues. DNA for the CDR3: TGTGCCAGCAGCAAAGCCCCGGGACAGGGACCCGAAGCTTTCTTT. Protein sequence: CASSKAPGQGPEAFF.

Only a few counts were recorded for this clonotype. This chain joins TRBV7-9 and TRBJ2-2; a possible D gene is TRBD2 (6 bases). The V and J ends lost 5 bases and 2 bases respectively, with 15 bases between them. This CDR3 region has 16 residues. The V gene's germline CDR1 is SEHNR and CDR2 FQNEAQ (reference sequence). CDR3 sequence (DNA): TGTGCCAGCAGCCGCCCTAGGGGAGGAAACACCGGGGAGCTGTTTTTT. Translated, it gives CASSRPRGGNTGELFF.

There are many counts of this clonotype. The V call is TRBV4-3, the J call TRBJ2-1, with a weak D call TRBD2 (5 bases). V dropped 4 bases and J dropped 0 bases, with 10 bases sitting between them. The germline V gene encodes CDR1 LGHNA and CDR2 YSLEER. This CDR3 has 15 residues. CDR3: CASSRRSGSYNEQFF. The CDR3 nucleotides are TGCGCCAGCAGCCGGAGGTCCGGCTCCTACAATGAGCAGTTCTTC.

This clonotype was found a few times. This chain joins TRBV19 and TRBJ2-3, with 7 bases matching TRBD1. J was trimmed by 2 bases and V by 3 bases; bases with no gene match: 5. The CDR3 totals 15 residues. Germline loops: CDR1 LNHDA, CDR2 SQIVND (reference sequence). In DNA form, the CDR3 reads TGTGCCAGTAGTATTCGGCAGGGGGTCACAGATACGCAGTATTTT. It encodes CASSIRQGVTDTQYF.

The chain employs TRBV6-5 and TRBJ2-7; D not resolved. The CDR3 has 13 residues. The germline V gene encodes CDR1 MNHEY and CDR2 SVGAGI. V was trimmed by 6 bases and J by 0 bases, leaving 9 bases between them. CDR3 nucleotides: TGTGCCAGCAGCCGCGGCAACTCCTACGAGCAGTACTTC. This sequence encodes CASSRGNSYEQYF.

This clonotype was seen only a few times. The CDR3 reads CASSHGPSEARYF. The CDR3 DNA sequence: TGCGCCAGCAGCCACGGGCCCTCGGAGGCCCGGTACTTC. This chain joins TRBV4-3 and TRBJ2-5; D is possibly TRBD2 (5 bases). This CDR3 region has 13 residues. Looked up from germline, CDR1 is LGHNA and CDR2 is YSLEER. V lost 3 bases to trimming and J lost 13 bases, with 18 bases between them.

This clonotype was counted ten times or more. The chain couples TRBV7-2 to TRBJ2-3, with D possibly being TRBD1 or TRBD2 (5 bases each). The germline gives CDR1 SGHTA, CDR2 FQGNSA. There are 17 residues in the CDR3. Trimming shortened V by 8 bases and J by 1 base, and 22 bases separated the two germline ends. CDR3 DNA sequence: TGTGCCAGCGGCAAAGAGGGGTCGGGTGGTGGCACAGATACGCAGTATTTT. It yields the protein CASGKEGSGGGTDTQYF.

This clonotype was counted only a few times. The chain combines TRBV5-6 with TRBJ2-1, with TRBD1 matching 9 bases. The germline V gene encodes CDR1 SGHDT and CDR2 YYEEEE. This CDR3 is 15 amino acids long. With 4 bases clipped from V and 6 bases from J, the junction kept 8 bases outside the gene matches. The CDR3 loop is CASSLDRGRGNEQFF. The CDR3 nucleotides are TGTGCCAGCAGCCTGGACAGGGGAAGAGGCAATGAGCAGTTCTTC.

The chain has TRBV24-1 and TRBJ2-1; D gene ambiguous. Germline V lookup: CDR1 KGHDR, CDR2 SFDVKD. Deletions cut 7 bases from V and 8 bases from J, with 14 bases between. The CDR3 runs to 13 residues. The CDR3 region has the DNA TGTGCCACCAGGGCGGCTGGATCCGATGAGCAGTTCTTC. This codes for CATRAAGSDEQFF.

V is TRBV5-1 and J is TRBJ2-4, with 9 nucleotides matching TRBD2. With V trimmed by 4 bases and J by 8 bases, 16 bases remained unmatched. The CDR3 sequence is 17 residues long. The germline V gene has CDR1 SGHRS and CDR2 YFSETQ. CDR3 loop: CASSLAGRGGLEDIQYF. CDR3 coding DNA: TGCGCCAGCAGCCTGGCTGGGCGGGGGGGCTTAGAGGACATTCAGTACTTC. The whole variable domain, filled in from reference TRBV5-1 and TRBJ2-4, reads KAGVTQTPRYLIKTRGQQVTLSCSPISGHRSVSWYQQTPGQGLQFLFEYFSETQRNKGNFPGRFSGRQFSNSRSEMNVSTLELGDSALYLCASSLAGRGGLEDIQYFGAGTRLSVL.

This clonotype appeared many times. The J gene is TRBJ2-3, the V gene TRBV7-2; either TRBD1 or TRBD2 may fit D (7 bases each). The CDR3 is 14 amino acids. The V and J ends lost 7 bases and 4 bases respectively, with 15 bases between them. The germline V gene has CDR1 SGHTA and CDR2 FQGNSA. DNA of the CDR3: TGTGCCAGCAAACTAGCGAGGGGGCCAGATACGCAGTATTTT. It codes for CASKLARGPDTQYF. The full variable domain, its missing parts supplied by reference TRBV7-2 and TRBJ2-3, is GAGVSQSPSNKVTEKGKDVELRCDPISGHTALYWYRQSLGQGLEFLIYFQGNSAPDKSGLPSDRFSAERTGGSVSTLTIQRTQQEDSAVYLCASKLARGPDTQYFGPGTRLTVL.

This clonotype occurred a few times. V usage is TRBV12-3 or TRBV12-4 and J usage is TRBJ2-3, with a weak D call TRBD2 (6 bases). This CDR3 is built from 17 residues. V dropped 6 bases and J dropped 6 bases, with 25 bases sitting between them. CDR3 protein: CASSPPLGTPSMDTQYF. The CDR3 DNA reads TGTGCCAGCAGCCCTCCCCTCGGGACTCCTTCGATGGATACGCAGTATTTT.

In this sample, this clonotype turned up a few times. The chain links TRBV3-1 to TRBJ2-7; the D gene is possibly TRBD1 (5 bases). V was pared by 1 base and J by 5 bases, with 12 bases between. The V gene's germline CDR1 is LGHDT and CDR2 YNNKEL (reference sequence). This CDR3 is built from 14 residues. The CDR3 region is CASSQGAGLNEQYF. CDR3 in DNA: TGTGCCAGCAGCCAAGGGGCAGGGCTCAACGAGCAGTACTTC.

This clonotype was picked up a small number of times. CDR3 loop: CASSLGPGENNEQFF. The CDR3 bases are TGTGCCAGCAGCCTGGGCCCGGGAGAAAACAATGAGCAGTTCTTC. The J gene is TRBJ2-1, the V gene TRBV5-5; D possibly corresponds to TRBD2 (6 bases). Germline V lookup: CDR1 SGHKS, CDR2 YYEKEE (reference sequence). Trimming took 4 bases from V and 5 from J, leaving 16 bases between them. This CDR3 contains 15 residues.

This clonotype was picked up a small number of times. The CDR3, as DNA: TGTGCCAGCAGCCGAGATTCCGGGACAGGAGGGGCTGAAGCTTTCTTT. Its translation is CASSRDSGTGGAEAFF. The chain couples TRBV7-3 to TRBJ1-1, with 8 bases matching TRBD1. The CDR3 contains 16 residues. In germline, CDR1 is SGHTA, CDR2 FQGTGA. After removal of 5 bases from V and 6 bases from J, the junction contained 14 bases not matched to a gene.